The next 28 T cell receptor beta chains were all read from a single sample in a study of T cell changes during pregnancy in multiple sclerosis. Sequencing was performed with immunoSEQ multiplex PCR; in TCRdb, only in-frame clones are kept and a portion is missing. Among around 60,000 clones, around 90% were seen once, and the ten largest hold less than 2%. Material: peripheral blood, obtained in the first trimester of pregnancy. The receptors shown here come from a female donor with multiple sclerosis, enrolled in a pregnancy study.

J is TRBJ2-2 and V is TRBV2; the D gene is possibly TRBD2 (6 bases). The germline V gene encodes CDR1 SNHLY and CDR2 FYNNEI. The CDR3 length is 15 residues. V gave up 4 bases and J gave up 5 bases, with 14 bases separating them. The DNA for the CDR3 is TGTGCCAGCAGTGGACGTAGCGGAGAGACCGGGGAGCTGTTTTTT. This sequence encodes CASSGRSGETGELFF.

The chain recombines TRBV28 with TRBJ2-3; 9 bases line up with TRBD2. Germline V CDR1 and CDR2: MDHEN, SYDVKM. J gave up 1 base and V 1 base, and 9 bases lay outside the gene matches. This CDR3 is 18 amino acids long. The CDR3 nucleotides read TGTGCCAGCAGTTTATTTGGCAGCGGGAGGATGGGCACAGATACGCAGTATTTT. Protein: CASSLFGSGRMGTDTQYF.

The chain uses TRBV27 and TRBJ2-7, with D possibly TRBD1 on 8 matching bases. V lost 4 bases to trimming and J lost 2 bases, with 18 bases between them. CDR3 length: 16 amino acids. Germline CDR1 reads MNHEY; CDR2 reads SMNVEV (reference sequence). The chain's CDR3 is CASSWGGTGDPYEQYF. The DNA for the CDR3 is TGTGCCAGCAGTTGGGGGGGGACAGGTGACCCCTACGAGCAGTACTTC.

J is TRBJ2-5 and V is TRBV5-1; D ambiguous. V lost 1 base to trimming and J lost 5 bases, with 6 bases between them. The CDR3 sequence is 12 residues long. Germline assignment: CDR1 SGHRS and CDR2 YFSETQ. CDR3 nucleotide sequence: TGCGCCAGCAGCTTGTCGGGTGAGACCCAGTACTTC. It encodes CASSLSGETQYF. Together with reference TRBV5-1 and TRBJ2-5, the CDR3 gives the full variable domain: KAGVTQTPRYLIKTRGQQVTLSCSPISGHRSVSWYQQTPGQGLQFLFEYFSETQRNKGNFPGRFSGRQFSNSRSEMNVSTLELGDSALYLCASSLSGETQYFGPGTRLLVL.

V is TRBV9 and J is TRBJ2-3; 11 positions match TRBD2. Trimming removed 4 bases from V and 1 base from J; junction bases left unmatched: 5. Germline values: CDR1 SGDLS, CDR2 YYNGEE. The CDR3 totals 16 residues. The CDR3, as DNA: TGTGCCAGCAGCCTACCGACTAGCGGGGGCACAGATACGCAGTATTTT. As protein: CASSLPTSGGTDTQYF.

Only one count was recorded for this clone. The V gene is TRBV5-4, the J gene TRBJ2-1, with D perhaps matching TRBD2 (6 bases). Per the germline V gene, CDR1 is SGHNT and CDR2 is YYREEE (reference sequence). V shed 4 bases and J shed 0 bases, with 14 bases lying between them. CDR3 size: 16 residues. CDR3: CASSPTRGSSYNEQFF. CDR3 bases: TGTGCCAGCAGCCCTACCCGGGGGAGCTCCTACAATGAGCAGTTCTTC.

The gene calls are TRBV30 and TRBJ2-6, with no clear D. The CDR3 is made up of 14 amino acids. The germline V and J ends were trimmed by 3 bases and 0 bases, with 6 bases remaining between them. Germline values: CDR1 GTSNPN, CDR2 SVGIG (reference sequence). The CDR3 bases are TGTGCCTGGAGGAGTATCTCTGGGGCCAACGTCCTGACTTTC. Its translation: CAWRSISGANVLTF. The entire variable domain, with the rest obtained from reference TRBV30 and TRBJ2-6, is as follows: SQTIHQWPATLVQPVGSPLSLECTVEGTSNPNLYWYRQAAGRGLQLLFYSVGIGQISSEVPQNLSASRPQDRQFILSSKKLLLSDSGFYLCAWRSISGANVLTFGAGSRLTVL.

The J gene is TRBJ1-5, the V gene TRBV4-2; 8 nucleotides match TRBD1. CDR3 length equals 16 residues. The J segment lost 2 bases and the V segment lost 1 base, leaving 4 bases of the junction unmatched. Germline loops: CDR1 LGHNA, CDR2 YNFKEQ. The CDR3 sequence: CASSQVGQGRNQPQHF. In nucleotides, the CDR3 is TGTGCCAGCAGCCAAGTCGGACAGGGTCGCAATCAGCCCCAGCATTTT.

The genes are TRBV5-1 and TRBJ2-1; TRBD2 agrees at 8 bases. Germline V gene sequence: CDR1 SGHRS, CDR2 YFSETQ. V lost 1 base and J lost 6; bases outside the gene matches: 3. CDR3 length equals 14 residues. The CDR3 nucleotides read TGCGCCAGCAGCTTGCGGACTAGCAGCAATGAGCAGTTCTTC. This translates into CASSLRTSSNEQFF.

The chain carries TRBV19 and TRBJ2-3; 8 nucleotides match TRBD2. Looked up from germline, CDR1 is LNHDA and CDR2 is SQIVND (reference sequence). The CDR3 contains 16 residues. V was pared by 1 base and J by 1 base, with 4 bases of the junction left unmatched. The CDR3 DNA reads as TGTGCCAGTAGTATAGCGGGAGGGCCGGGCACAGATACGCAGTATTTT. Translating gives CASSIAGGPGTDTQYF.

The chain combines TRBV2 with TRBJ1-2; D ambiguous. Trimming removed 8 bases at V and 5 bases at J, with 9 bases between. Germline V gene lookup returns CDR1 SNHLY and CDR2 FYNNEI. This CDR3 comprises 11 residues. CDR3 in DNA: TGTGCCAGCGAGGCAGAGTATGGCTACACCTTC. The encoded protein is CASEAEYGYTF.

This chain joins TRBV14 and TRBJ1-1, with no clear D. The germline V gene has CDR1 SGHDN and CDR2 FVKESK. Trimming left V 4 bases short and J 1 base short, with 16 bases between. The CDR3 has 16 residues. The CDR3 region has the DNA TGTGCCAGCAGCCCTCCCCGAGCGCGGAGGAACACTGAAGCTTTCTTT. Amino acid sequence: CASSPPRARRNTEAFF.

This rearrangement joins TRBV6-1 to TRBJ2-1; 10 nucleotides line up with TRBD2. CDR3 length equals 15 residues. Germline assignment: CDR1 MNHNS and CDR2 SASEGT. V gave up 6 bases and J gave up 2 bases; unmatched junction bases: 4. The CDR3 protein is CASRLAGDPYNEQFF. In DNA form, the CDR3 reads TGTGCCAGCAGGCTAGCGGGAGATCCCTACAATGAGCAGTTCTTC.

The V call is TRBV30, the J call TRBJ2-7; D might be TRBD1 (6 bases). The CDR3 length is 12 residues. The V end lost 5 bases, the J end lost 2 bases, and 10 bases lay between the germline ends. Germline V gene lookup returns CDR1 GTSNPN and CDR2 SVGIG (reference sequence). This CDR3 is CAWQGPAYEQYF. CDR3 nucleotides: TGTGCCTGGCAGGGGCCCGCCTACGAGCAGTACTTC.

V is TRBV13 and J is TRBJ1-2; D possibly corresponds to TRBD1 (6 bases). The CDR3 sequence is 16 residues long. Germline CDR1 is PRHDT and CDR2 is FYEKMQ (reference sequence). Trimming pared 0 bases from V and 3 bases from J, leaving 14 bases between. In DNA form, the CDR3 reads TGTGCCAGCAGCTTAGGCCTAGGACAGCCACACTATGGCTACACCTTC. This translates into CASSLGLGQPHYGYTF.

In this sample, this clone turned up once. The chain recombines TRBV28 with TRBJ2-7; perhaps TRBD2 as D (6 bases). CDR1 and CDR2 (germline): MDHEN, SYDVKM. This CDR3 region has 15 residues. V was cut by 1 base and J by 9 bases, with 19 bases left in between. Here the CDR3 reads CASSLSGTARAGQYF. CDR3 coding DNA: TGTGCCAGCAGTTTATCCGGGACTGCGAGGGCCGGGCAGTACTTC.

Here the CDR3 DNA reads TGTGCCAGCAGCTTCCCGGGACACTTGAACACTGAAGCTTTCTTT. Its protein is CASSFPGHLNTEAFF. This chain joins TRBV7-9 and TRBJ1-1; D might be TRBD1 (6 bases). This CDR3 comprises 15 residues. Germline V gives CDR1 SEHNR, CDR2 FQNEAQ (reference sequence). Trimming left V 3 bases short and J 0 bases short, with 11 bases between.

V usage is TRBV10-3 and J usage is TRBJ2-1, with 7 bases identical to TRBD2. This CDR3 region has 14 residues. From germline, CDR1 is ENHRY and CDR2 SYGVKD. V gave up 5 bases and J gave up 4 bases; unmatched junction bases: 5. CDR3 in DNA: TGTGCCATCAGTCCGGGACTACCGTACAATGAGCAGTTCTTC. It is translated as CAISPGLPYNEQFF.

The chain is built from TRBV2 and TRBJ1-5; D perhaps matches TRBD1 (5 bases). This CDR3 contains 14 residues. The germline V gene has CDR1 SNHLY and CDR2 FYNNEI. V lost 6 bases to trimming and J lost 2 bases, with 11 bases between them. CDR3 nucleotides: TGTGCCAGCAGCGGTGGGGCCCGCAATCAGCCCCAGCATTTT. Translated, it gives CASSGGARNQPQHF.

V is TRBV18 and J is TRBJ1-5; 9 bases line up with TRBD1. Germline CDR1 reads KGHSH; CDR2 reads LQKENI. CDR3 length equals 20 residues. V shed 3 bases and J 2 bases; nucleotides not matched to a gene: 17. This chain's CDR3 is CASSPSAQPGQGLGNQPQHF. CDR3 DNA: TGTGCCAGCTCACCTTCAGCTCAACCGGGACAGGGACTCGGCAATCAGCCCCAGCATTTT. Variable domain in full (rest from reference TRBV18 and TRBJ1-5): NAGVMQNPRHLVRRRGQEARLRCSPMKGHSHVYWYRQLPEEGLKFMVYLQKENIIDESGMPKERFSAEFPKEGPSILRIQQVVRGDSAAYFCASSPSAQPGQGLGNQPQHFGDGTRLSIL.

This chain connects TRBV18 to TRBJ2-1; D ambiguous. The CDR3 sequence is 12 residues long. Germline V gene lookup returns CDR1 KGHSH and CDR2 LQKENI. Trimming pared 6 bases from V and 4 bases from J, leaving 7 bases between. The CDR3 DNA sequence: TGTGCCAGCTCGGAACAGTACAATGAGCAGTTCTTC. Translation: CASSEQYNEQFF.

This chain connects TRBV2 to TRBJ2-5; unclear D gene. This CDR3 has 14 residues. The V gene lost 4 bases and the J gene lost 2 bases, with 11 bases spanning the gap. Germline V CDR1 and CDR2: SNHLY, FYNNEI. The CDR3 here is CASSVRRAQETQYF. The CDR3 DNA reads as TGTGCCAGCAGTGTCCGGAGAGCACAAGAGACCCAGTACTTC.

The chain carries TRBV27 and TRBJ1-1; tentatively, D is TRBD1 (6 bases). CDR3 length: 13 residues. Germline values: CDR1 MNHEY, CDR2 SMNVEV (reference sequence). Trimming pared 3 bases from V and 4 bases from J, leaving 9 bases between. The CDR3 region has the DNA TGTGCCAGCAGTTTTGGGGGGGCCACTGAAGCTTTCTTT. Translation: CASSFGGATEAFF.

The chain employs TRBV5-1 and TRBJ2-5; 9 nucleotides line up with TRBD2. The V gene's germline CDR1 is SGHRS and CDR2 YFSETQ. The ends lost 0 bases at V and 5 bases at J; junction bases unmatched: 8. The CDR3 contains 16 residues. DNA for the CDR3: TGCGCCAGCAGCTTGGGACTAGCGGACGGTTTGGAGACCCAGTACTTC. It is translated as CASSLGLADGLETQYF.

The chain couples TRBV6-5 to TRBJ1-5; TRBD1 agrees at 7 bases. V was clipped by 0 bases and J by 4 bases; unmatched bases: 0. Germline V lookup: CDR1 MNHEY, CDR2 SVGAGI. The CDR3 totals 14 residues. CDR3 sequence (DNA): TGTGCCAGCAGTTACTCGACAGGGAATCAGCCCCAGCATTTT. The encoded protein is CASSYSTGNQPQHF.

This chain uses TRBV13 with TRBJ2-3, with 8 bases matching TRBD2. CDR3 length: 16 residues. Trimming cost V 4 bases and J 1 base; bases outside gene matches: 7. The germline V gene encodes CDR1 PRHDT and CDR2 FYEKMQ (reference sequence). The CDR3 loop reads CASSSRGREGTDTQYF. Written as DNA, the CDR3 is TGTGCCAGCAGCTCCCGCGGGCGGGAGGGCACAGATACGCAGTATTTT.

CDR3 coding DNA: TGTGCCAGCAGCGTAACAGGTAACAATCAGCCCCAGCATTTT. It yields the protein CASSVTGNNQPQHF. The V call is TRBV9, the J call TRBJ1-5; D might be TRBD1 (5 bases). CDR1 is SGDLS and CDR2 is YYNGEE in the germline V gene. The CDR3 sequence is 14 residues long. The V end was cut by 1 base, the J end by 3 bases, with 8 bases between.

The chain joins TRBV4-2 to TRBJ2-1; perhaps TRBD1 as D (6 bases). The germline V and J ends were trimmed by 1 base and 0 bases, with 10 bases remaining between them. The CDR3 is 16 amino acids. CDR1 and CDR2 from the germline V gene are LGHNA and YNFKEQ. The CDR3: CASSQAGQGSYNEQFF. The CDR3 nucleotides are TGTGCCAGCAGCCAAGCGGGACAAGGCTCCTACAATGAGCAGTTCTTC.